The 2 T cell receptor beta chains below come from one sample, sequenced in a study of blood T cells in healthy people across ages. It was with a sample-barcoded 5' primer and a J-beta primer mix that a second PCR of roughly 6 to 12 cycles was run. In TCRdb, the 5' RACE reads were re-called with MiXCR into one record per CDR3 protein. This table holds about a million distinct CDR3 sequences, around two fifths found once. The sample consisted of blood. The receptors originated from a man aged 18 to 29 in good health.

A few counts support this clonotype. V and J are TRBV24-1 and TRBJ1-1; possible D gene TRBD1, 5 bases. Germline lookup yields CDR1 KGHDR and CDR2 SFDVKD. The CDR3 runs to 13 residues. Trimming pared 7 bases from V and 6 bases from J, leaving 14 bases between. Written as DNA, the CDR3 is TGTGCCACCAGGAGCGGACGAGGGGCTGAAGCTTTCTTT. Its translation is CATRSGRGAEAFF.

This clonotype showed up just once. CDR3 loop: CSVDRNEKLFF. As DNA, the CDR3 is TGCAGCGTTGACAGGAATGAAAAACTGTTTTTT. The chain uses TRBV29-1 and TRBJ1-4; D call uncertain. The CDR3 loop spans 11 amino acids. CDR1 is SQVTM and CDR2 is ANQGSEA in the germline V gene. V was cut by 3 bases and J by 5 bases, with 4 bases left in between.